This is a list of T cell receptor beta chains from one sample in a study of T cell repertoires in cytomegalovirus infection. TCRdb processed the reads anew with MiXCR; each CDR3 protein has one entry. The table has about 700,000 distinct CDR3 sequences, around 35% seen once. These TCRs are of unknown antigen specificity. This material consisted of cultured PBMCs, taken from culture after CMV antigen stimulation. These receptors were taken from a human donor in good health (CMV status not recorded). Some clones in this sample may be carry-over from other donors' samples. The CDR3 runs from the conserved cysteine through the conserved F or W. D genes are given only for firm matches. A row's size may be missing; if present it is once, few, many or a size class.

d_call j_call clone_size v_call cdr3_aa cdr3_nt
- TRBJ2-7 - TRBV7-2 CASSQGDWSYEQYF TGTGCCAGCAGCCAAGGGGACTGGTCCTACGAGCAGTACTTC
- TRBJ1-3 - TRBV28 CASSFGGRNTIYF TGTGCCAGCAGTTTCGGAGGACGAAACACCATATATTTT
- TRBJ2-2 - TRBV20-1 CSASRGWPSTGELFF TGCAGTGCTAGTCGGGGTTGGCCCAGCACCGGGGAGCTGTTTTTT
- TRBJ1-4 - TRBV6-8 CAVPTFIPGIEKLFF TGTGCCGTCCCGACTTTTATACCGGGGATTGAAAAACTGTTTTTT
TRBD1 TRBJ2-7 - TRBV11-1 CASSLFGPGRGIGYEQYF TGTGCCAGCAGCTTATTCGGTCCCGGCAGGGGGATCGGATACGAGCAGTACTTC
- TRBJ1-2 - TRBV4-2 CASSQGSGQGYTF TGTGCCAGCAGCCAAGGATCGGGTCAGGGCTACACCTTC
- TRBJ1-6 few TRBV6-6 CASSFTGTTTLHF TGTGCCAGCAGTTTCACCGGGACCACCACCCTCCACTTT
- TRBJ1-5 many TRBV7-8 CASSLVPQDSNQPQHF TGTGCCAGCAGCTTAGTTCCACAGGATAGCAATCAGCCCCAGCATTTT
- TRBJ2-1 - TRBV20-1 CSAGLTGHSYNEQFF TGCAGTGCCGGTCTAACGGGACACTCCTACAATGAGCAGTTCTTC
- TRBJ2-5 many TRBV7-8 CASSPRSLGRETQYF TGTGCCAGCAGCCCGCGTAGTTTGGGGCGAGAGACCCAGTACTTC
- TRBJ2-3 few TRBV12-3/TRBV12-4 CASSPGGLSTDTQYF TGTGCCAGCAGCCCGGGGGGCCTAAGCACAGATACGCAGTATTTT
- TRBJ1-5 few TRBV6-5 CASRVTFAGQPQHF TGTGCCAGCAGGGTTACATTTGCGGGTCAGCCCCAGCATTTT
- TRBJ2-4 - TRBV27 CASSTRIAKNIQYF TGTGCCAGCAGTACCCGTATAGCCAAAAACATTCAGTACTTC
- TRBJ1-4 - TRBV19 CASNPGRSSEKLFF TGTGCCAGTAATCCGGGACGGTCCTCTGAAAAACTGTTTTTT
TRBD2 TRBJ2-3 few TRBV20-1 CSARRAGGTDTQYF TGCAGTGCTAGAAGAGCGGGGGGTACGGATACGCAGTATTTT
- TRBJ2-1 - TRBV3-1 CASSQTGNNEQFF TGTGCCAGCAGCCAAACGGGGAACAATGAGCAGTTCTTC
- TRBJ2-7 few TRBV4-1 CASSQDEGPRGYEQYF TGCGCCAGCAGCCAAGACGAAGGACCCCGTGGTTACGAGCAGTACTTC
- TRBJ2-1 few TRBV20-1 CSAHTEPPSNEQFF TGCAGTGCTCATACTGAACCCCCTAGCAATGAGCAGTTCTTC
TRBD1 TRBJ1-5 - TRBV28 CASSLGGTEQPQHF TGTGCCAGCAGTTTAGGAGGGACAGAACAGCCCCAGCATTTT
- TRBJ2-5 few TRBV12-3/TRBV12-4 CASSLTSVQETQYF TGTGCCAGCAGCCTGACTTCCGTCCAAGAGACCCAGTACTTC
- TRBJ2-1 few TRBV12-3/TRBV12-4 CASSASRGHEQFF TGTGCCAGCAGTGCCTCCAGGGGTCATGAGCAGTTCTTC
- TRBJ1-2 - TRBV7-3 CASSPPRGDGYTF TGTGCCAGCAGCCCCCCTCGGGGGGATGGCTACACCTTC
- TRBJ2-1 many TRBV7-8 CASSLKYNEQFF TGTGCCAGCAGCCTTAAGTACAATGAGCAGTTCTTC
- TRBJ2-3 few TRBV7-6 CASGVGVQDTQYF TGTGCCAGCGGGGTTGGCGTCCAAGATACGCAGTATTTT
- TRBJ1-2 - TRBV15 CATSRGGARKDGYTF TGTGCCACCAGCAGGGGGGGCGCCCGTAAGGATGGCTACACCTTC
- TRBJ2-1 - TRBV7-9 CASNSLDEQFF TGTGCCAGCAACTCCCTGGATGAGCAGTTCTTC
- TRBJ2-1 - TRBV12-3/TRBV12-4 CASSMASYNEQFF TGTGCCAGCAGCATGGCATCCTACAATGAGCAGTTCTTC
- TRBJ1-1 - TRBV7-2 CASSLAWGGEAFF TGTGCCAGCAGCTTAGCTTGGGGCGGTGAAGCTTTCTTT
- TRBJ1-5 few TRBV19 CASSIFRGSNQPQHF TGTGCCAGTAGTATATTCCGGGGTAGCAATCAGCCCCAGCATTTT
- TRBJ2-7 - TRBV6-1 CASSWTGGVVEQYF TGTGCCAGCAGTTGGACGGGCGGAGTCGTCGAGCAGTACTTC
- TRBJ1-6 - TRBV19 CASSMKIYNSPLHF TGTGCCAGTAGTATGAAGATCTATAATTCACCCCTCCACTTT
- TRBJ2-3 - TRBV11-2 CASSPRPDTDTQYF TGTGCCAGCAGCCCCCGACCCGACACAGATACGCAGTATTTT
TRBD2 TRBJ2-7 - TRBV5-1 CASSSGEGLWEQYF TGCGCCAGCAGCTCCGGGGAGGGGCTTTGGGAGCAGTACTTC
- TRBJ2-3 - TRBV10-3 CAISVQPDTQYF TGTGCCATCAGTGTCCAGCCAGATACGCAGTATTTT
- TRBJ1-5 - TRBV20-1 CSARVIGENQPQHF TGCAGTGCTAGAGTCATCGGAGAGAATCAGCCCCAGCATTTT
- TRBJ1-3 - TRBV7-6 CASSSSGGDLNSGNTIYF TGTGCCAGCAGTTCAAGCGGTGGGGACCTAAACTCTGGAAACACCATATATTTT
- TRBJ1-2 few TRBV7-2 CASSLYDPSYGYTF TGTGCCAGCAGCTTATACGATCCTTCCTATGGCTACACCTTC
TRBD1 TRBJ2-7 - TRBV7-8 CASRRTGLREQYF TGTGCCAGCAGAAGGACAGGACTGAGGGAGCAGTACTTC
- TRBJ2-6 - TRBV5-1 CASAAQALSGANVLTF TGCGCCAGCGCAGCACAGGCCCTCTCTGGGGCCAACGTCCTGACTTTC
TRBD1 TRBJ2-1 - TRBV11-2 CASSLGADRVWNEQFF TGTGCCAGCAGCTTAGGGGCCGACAGGGTGTGGAATGAGCAGTTCTTC
- TRBJ2-2 few TRBV7-9 CASSPRLRDTHLPNTGELFF TGTGCCAGCAGCCCGAGACTCCGGGACACTCATCTCCCGAACACCGGGGAGCTGTTTTTT
TRBD1 TRBJ1-5 - TRBV28 CASSFPTGTQPQHF TGTGCCAGCAGTTTCCCGACAGGGACTCAGCCCCAGCATTTT
- TRBJ1-5 few TRBV20-1 CSASRQTPGENQPQHF TGCAGTGCTAGCAGACAGACCCCGGGAGAGAATCAGCCCCAGCATTTT
- TRBJ2-3 few TRBV7-2 CASSPGQLGDTQYF TGTGCCAGCAGCCCGGGACAATTAGGGGATACGCAGTATTTT